Following are 22 T cell receptor beta chains from one sample sequenced in a study of regulatory T cells in long-lasting Graves disease. iRepertoire HTBI primers and Arm-PCR of CDR3 regions built TCR beta libraries. MiXCR, run by TCRdb on the multiplex PCR reads, gives a single entry per CDR3 protein. The data contain 500,000 to 700,000 distinct CDR3 sequences, about 16% of them seen just once; the ten biggest clones take up approximately 18%. Time point noted: newly diagnosed GD, antithyroid drugs for less than 3 months. PBMCs provided the RNA from which the TCR library was made. These records were also assigned to another study, of T cells in Graves' hyperthyroidism and ophthalmopathy.

The sequencing used peripheral blood mononuclear cells (PBMCs), collected at new diagnosis, from a patient treated with antithyroid drugs. Source of these receptors: a woman aged 25 to 39 with Graves disease.

The chain has TRBV7-3 and TRBJ2-5; the D gene could be TRBD1 or TRBD2 (5 bases each). Germline V gene data show CDR1 as SGHTA and CDR2 as FQGTGA. Trimming shortened V by 0 bases and J by 4 bases, and 21 bases separated the two germline ends. The CDR3 covers 18 residues. The CDR3 DNA sequence: TGTGCCAGCAGCTTAACACTATTAAGGGACCCAAGGCGAGAGACCCAGTACTTC. Its protein is CASSLTLLRDPRRETQYF.

There are many counts of this clonotype. The chain is built from TRBV7-2 and TRBJ2-7, with unresolved D. CDR3 size: 14 residues. Trimming took off 3 bases at V and 4 bases at J, with 13 bases between the two ends. CDR1 and CDR2 (germline): SGHTA, FQGNSA. CDR3 amino acids: CASSFQESRYEQYF. CDR3 DNA sequence: TGTGCCAGCAGCTTTCAAGAGTCTCGGTACGAGCAGTACTTC.

CDR3 amino acids: CASSQLTGTSGRGTGELFF. For the CDR3, the DNA is TGCGCCAGCAGCCAATTAACCGGGACTAGCGGGAGGGGCACCGGGGAGCTGTTTTTT. V usage is TRBV4-1 and J usage is TRBJ2-2; TRBD2 aligns across 16 bases. Losses at the gene ends were 2 bases for V and 4 bases for J; bases not matched to a gene: 7. This CDR3 spans 19 amino acids. Germline lookup yields CDR1 MGHRA and CDR2 YSYEKL.

This chain uses TRBV7-2 with TRBJ2-1; D unresolved. This CDR3 has 15 amino acids. The V gene lost 2 bases and the J gene lost 9 bases, with 17 bases spanning the gap. CDR1 is SGHTA, CDR2 FQGNSA, per germline. CDR3 protein: CASSLKSGARSEQFF. DNA for the CDR3: TGTGCCAGCAGCTTAAAATCAGGAGCGCGCAGTGAGCAGTTCTTC.

In its sample, this clonotype was seen many times. V gene TRBV5-1 combines with J gene TRBJ2-7; 7 nucleotides align to TRBD2. The trim removed 4 bases at V and 7 bases at J, leaving 11 bases unmatched. Germline assignment: CDR1 SGHRS and CDR2 YFSETQ. The CDR3 runs to 14 residues. This chain's CDR3 is CASSRGGVTREQYF. The CDR3 DNA reads as TGCGCCAGCAGCAGGGGAGGGGTGACGAGAGAGCAGTACTTC.

The chain is built from TRBV19 and TRBJ2-1; D is possibly TRBD1 or TRBD2 (5 bases each). Germline values: CDR1 LNHDA, CDR2 SQIVND (reference sequence). This CDR3 has 15 residues. V was clipped by 8 bases and J by 5 bases, with 19 bases between them. The CDR3 here is CASGRRGPSNNEQFF. The CDR3 DNA is TGTGCCAGTGGCAGAAGGGGACCATCGAACAATGAGCAGTTCTTC.

This clonotype was seen more than once but under ten times. This chain connects TRBV2 to TRBJ2-5, with D possibly being TRBD2 (6 bases). V shed 10 bases and J shed 3 bases, with 12 bases lying between them. From germline, CDR1 is SNHLY and CDR2 FYNNEI. The CDR3 consists of 12 residues. DNA of the CDR3: TGTGCCACGGGAGCTAGGGAAGAGACCCAGTACTTC. It encodes CATGAREETQYF.

This clonotype was recorded a few times. V and J are TRBV15 and TRBJ1-6; D is possibly TRBD1 (5 bases). The CDR3 has 13 amino acids. The germline V gene encodes CDR1 LNHNV and CDR2 YYDKDF (reference sequence). V was cut by 5 bases and J by 10 bases, with 12 bases left in between. CDR3 coding DNA: TGTGCCACCAGCGATCGAGGGGTCTCACCCCTCCACTTT. Translated, it gives CATSDRGVSPLHF. The full variable domain, rest sourced from reference TRBV15 and TRBJ1-6, is DAMVIQNPRYQVTQFGKPVTLSCSQTLNHNVMYWYQQKSSQAPKLLFHYYDKDFNNEADTPDNFQSRRPNTSFCFLDIRSPGLGDTAMYLCATSDRGVSPLHFGNGTRLTVT.

About this clonotype itself: Since a much larger clone is just one base distant, this may be a read error. The V call is TRBV7-9, the J call TRBJ2-7; D call uncertain. Germline CDR1 SEHNR, CDR2 FQNEAQ (reference sequence). Trimming left V 1 base short and J 1 base short, with 14 bases between. The length of the CDR3 is 16 residues. The CDR3 sequence is CASSLGRASLSYEQYF. For the CDR3, the DNA is TGTGCCAGCAGCTTAGGACGGGCGTCGTTATCCTACGAGCAGTACTTC.

This clonotype was seen more than once but under ten times. The chain is built from TRBV4-2 and TRBJ2-3; 9 bases match TRBD1. Germline V gene lookup returns CDR1 LGHNA and CDR2 YNFKEQ. The CDR3 runs 18 residues. V dropped 1 base and J dropped 5; count of bases not matched to a gene: 13. The CDR3 DNA reads TGTGCCAGCAGCCAAGGAATGATGGGACAGGGCCGGGGAGATACGCAGTATTTT. This codes for CASSQGMMGQGRGDTQYF.

This clonotype was seen many times. The CDR3 spells CSGSGTEPYEQYF. In DNA, the CDR3 is TGCAGTGGTAGTGGGACAGAACCCTACGAGCAGTACTTC. The rearrangement joins TRBV20-1 to TRBJ2-7; 7 bases line up with TRBD1. The CDR3 has 13 residues. V was pared by 7 bases and J by 2 bases, with 8 bases of the junction left unmatched. Germline CDR1 and CDR2: DFQATT and SNEGSKA (reference sequence).

The chain has TRBV5-1 and TRBJ2-7, with D maybe TRBD1 (8 bases). V was pared by 3 bases and J by 3 bases, with 16 bases between. This CDR3 has 15 residues. Germline V gene data show CDR1 as SGHRS and CDR2 as YFSETQ. The CDR3 is CASSSLDREGYEQYF. CDR3 DNA sequence: TGCGCCAGCAGCTCGCTGGACAGGGAGGGCTACGAGCAGTACTTC.

On this clonotype itself: This sequence may be a read error, since a much larger clone differs from it by one base. The chain combines TRBV5-1 with TRBJ1-1, with a tentative D call TRBD1 (6 bases). The CDR3 has 15 residues. CDR1 and CDR2 from the germline V gene are SGHRS and YFSETQ. This CDR3 is CASSLGTAGNTETFF. The CDR3 DNA reads TGCGCCAGCAGCTTGGGGACAGCGGGGAACACTGAAACTTTCTTT.

This clonotype was detected a few times. The rearrangement links TRBV6-2 or TRBV6-3 to TRBJ1-5; D gene uncertain. V was clipped by 0 bases and J by 7 bases, with 7 bases between them. The CDR3 sequence is 13 residues long. The germline CDR1 and CDR2 sequences are MNHEY and SVGEGT. DNA for the CDR3: TGTGCCAGCAGTTACTCCTATCGACAGCCCCAGCATTTT. It yields the protein CASSYSYRQPQHF.

In this sample, this clonotype turned up a few times. The V call is TRBV7-2, the J call TRBJ2-5, with no clear D. The CDR3 has 14 amino acids. V lost 8 bases and J 0 bases, leaving 13 bases between the germline ends. Germline CDR1 and CDR2: SGHTA and FQGNSA. The CDR3 DNA reads as TGTGCCAGCCAGCTGTTAAGGGACCAAGAGACCCAGTACTTC. This encodes CASQLLRDQETQYF.

This clonotype was counted a few times. This chain links TRBV20-1 with TRBJ1-2; D gene ambiguous. The CDR3 covers 14 residues. The germline V gene encodes CDR1 DFQATT and CDR2 SNEGSKA (reference sequence). V was cut by 6 bases and J by 4 bases, with 18 bases left in between. CDR3 residues: CSANEAVAGYGYTF. The DNA for the CDR3 is TGCAGTGCGAACGAAGCTGTTGCGGGCTATGGCTACACCTTC.

This clonotype was seen only a few times. The chain combines TRBV18 with TRBJ1-4; TRBD1 might be the D (5 bases). CDR3 length: 15 residues. Germline assignment: CDR1 KGHSH and CDR2 LQKENI. V was pared by 4 bases and J by 8 bases, with 17 bases between. The CDR3 DNA sequence: TGTGCCAGCTCACTTGATAGTACGGGGGTCGAAAAACTGTTTTTT. This gives the protein CASSLDSTGVEKLFF.

This clonotype was counted at least ten times. The chain is built from TRBV29-1 and TRBJ1-5; D possibly corresponds to TRBD1 (5 bases). The CDR3 extends over 13 amino acids. Germline V lookup: CDR1 SQVTM, CDR2 ANQGSEA. V lost 2 bases and J 3 bases, leaving 8 bases between the germline ends. The chain's CDR3 is CSVETGFNQPQHF. The CDR3 coding sequence is TGCAGCGTTGAAACAGGTTTCAATCAGCCCCAGCATTTT.

This clonotype was seen repeatedly, ten times or more. CDR3 in amino acids: CASSLEVITRQGHEQYF. CDR3 DNA sequence: TGTGCCAGCAGCTTAGAAGTCATCACTCGACAGGGCCACGAGCAGTACTTC. The rearrangement uses TRBV7-2 and TRBJ2-7; the match to TRBD1 covers 7 bases. The V and J ends lost 1 base and 5 bases, in that order; junction bases with no gene match: 14. CDR1 and CDR2 (germline): SGHTA, FQGNSA. The CDR3 length is 17 residues.

At least ten counts were recorded for this clonotype. The rearrangement links TRBV14 to TRBJ2-2; no firm D call. This CDR3 contains 12 residues. V lost 1 base and J 9 bases, leaving 6 bases between the germline ends. CDR1 and CDR2 (germline): SGHDN, FVKESK. The CDR3 DNA is TGTGCCAGCAGCCAAGTCTTATGGGAGCTGTTTTTT. Its translation: CASSQVLWELFF. Based on the CDR3 plus reference TRBV14 and TRBJ2-2, the full variable domain is EAGVTQFPSHSVIEKGQTVTLRCDPISGHDNLYWYRRVMGKEIKFLLHFVKESKQDESGMPNNRFLAERTGGTYSTLKVQPAELEDSGVYFCASSQVLWELFFGEGSRLTVL.

The chain combines TRBV3-1 with TRBJ1-2; 7 nucleotides match TRBD1. Germline CDR1 and CDR2: LGHDT and YNNKEL (reference sequence). Trimming cost V 3 bases and J 9 bases; bases outside gene matches: 4. The CDR3 extends over 12 amino acids. CDR3 nucleotide sequence: TGTGCCAGCAGCCAGAGGGGACAGAGCTACACCTTC. Translating gives CASSQRGQSYTF.

This clonotype was seen repeatedly, ten times or more. V is TRBV28 and J is TRBJ2-7; D might be TRBD1 (5 bases). Germline loops: CDR1 MDHEN, CDR2 SYDVKM. The CDR3 runs to 14 residues. The ends were cut back, 1 base at V and 2 bases at J, with 9 bases in the middle. The CDR3 sequence is CASSLSRVPYEQYF. As DNA, the CDR3 is TGTGCCAGCAGTTTATCCAGGGTCCCCTACGAGCAGTACTTC.